This TCR beta chain was found in a study of a mutant IDH1 vaccine in newly diagnosed glioma. Study-wide context: Patients had received radiotherapy, temozolomide, or both previously, most receiving both.

This table comes from immunoSEQ multiplex PCR, and its TCRdb copy is limited to in-frame clones, with some not included. This table has over 75,000 clones, around three quarters appearing once. CDR1 WSHSY and CDR2 SAAADI come from the germline V gene. The CDR3 length is 12 residues. V was cut by 5 bases and J by 6 bases, with 8 bases left in between. The sample's time point: baseline, week 1 (first vaccination visit). Treatment in this sample: pre-vaccination baseline after standard-of-care therapy. Donors had new WHO grade 3 or 4 IDH1-mutant, ATRX-lost astrocytomas. The V gene is TRBV10-2, the J gene TRBJ2-1; D unclear. This TCR was sampled from a man aged 35 to 55 with glioma. Sequenced material: PBMCs, taken from a glioma patient treated with radiotherapy, temozolomide or both. CDR3 bases: TGCGCCAGCAGTCGTGAGTCCAATGAGCAGTTCTTC. It translates to CASSRESNEQFF.